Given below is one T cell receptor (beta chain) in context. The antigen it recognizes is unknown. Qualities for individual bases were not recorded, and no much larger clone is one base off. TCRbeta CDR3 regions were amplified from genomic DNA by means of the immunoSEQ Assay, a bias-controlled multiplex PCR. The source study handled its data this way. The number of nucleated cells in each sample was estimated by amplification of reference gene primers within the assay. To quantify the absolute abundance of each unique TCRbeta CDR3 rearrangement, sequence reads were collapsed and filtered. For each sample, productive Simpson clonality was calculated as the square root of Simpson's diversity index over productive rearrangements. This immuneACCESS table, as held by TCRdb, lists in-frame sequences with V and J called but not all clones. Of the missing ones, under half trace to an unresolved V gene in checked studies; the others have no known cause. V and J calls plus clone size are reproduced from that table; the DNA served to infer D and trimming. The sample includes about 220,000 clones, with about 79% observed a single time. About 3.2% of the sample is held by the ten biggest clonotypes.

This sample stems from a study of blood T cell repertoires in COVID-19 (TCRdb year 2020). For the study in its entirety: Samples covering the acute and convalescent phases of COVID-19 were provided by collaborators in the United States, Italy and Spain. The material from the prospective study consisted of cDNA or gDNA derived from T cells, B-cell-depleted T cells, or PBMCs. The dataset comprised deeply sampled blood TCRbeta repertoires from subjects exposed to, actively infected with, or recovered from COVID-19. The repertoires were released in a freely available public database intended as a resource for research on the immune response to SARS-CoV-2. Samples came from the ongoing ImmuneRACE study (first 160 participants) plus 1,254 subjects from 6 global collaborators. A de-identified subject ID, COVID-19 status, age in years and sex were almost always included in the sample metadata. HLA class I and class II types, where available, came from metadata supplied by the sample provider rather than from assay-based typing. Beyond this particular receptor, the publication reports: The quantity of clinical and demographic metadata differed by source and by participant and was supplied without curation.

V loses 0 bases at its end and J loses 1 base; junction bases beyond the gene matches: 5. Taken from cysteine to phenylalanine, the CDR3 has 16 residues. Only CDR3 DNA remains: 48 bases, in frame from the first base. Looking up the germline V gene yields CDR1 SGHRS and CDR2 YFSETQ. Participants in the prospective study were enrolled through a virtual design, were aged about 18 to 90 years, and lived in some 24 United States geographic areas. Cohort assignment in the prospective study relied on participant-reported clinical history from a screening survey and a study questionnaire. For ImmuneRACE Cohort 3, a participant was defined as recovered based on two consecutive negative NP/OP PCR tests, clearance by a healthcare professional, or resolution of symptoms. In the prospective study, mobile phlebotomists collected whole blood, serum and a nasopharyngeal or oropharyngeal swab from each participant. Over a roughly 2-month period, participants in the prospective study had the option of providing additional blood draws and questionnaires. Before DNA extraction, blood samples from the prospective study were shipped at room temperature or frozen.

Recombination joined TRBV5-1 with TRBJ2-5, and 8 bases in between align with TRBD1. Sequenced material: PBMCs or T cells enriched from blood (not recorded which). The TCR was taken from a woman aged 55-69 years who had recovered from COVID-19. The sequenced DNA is TGCGCCAGCAGCTTGGCTAGGGGGACAGGCCAAGAGACCCAGTACTTC. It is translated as CASSLARGTGQETQYF.